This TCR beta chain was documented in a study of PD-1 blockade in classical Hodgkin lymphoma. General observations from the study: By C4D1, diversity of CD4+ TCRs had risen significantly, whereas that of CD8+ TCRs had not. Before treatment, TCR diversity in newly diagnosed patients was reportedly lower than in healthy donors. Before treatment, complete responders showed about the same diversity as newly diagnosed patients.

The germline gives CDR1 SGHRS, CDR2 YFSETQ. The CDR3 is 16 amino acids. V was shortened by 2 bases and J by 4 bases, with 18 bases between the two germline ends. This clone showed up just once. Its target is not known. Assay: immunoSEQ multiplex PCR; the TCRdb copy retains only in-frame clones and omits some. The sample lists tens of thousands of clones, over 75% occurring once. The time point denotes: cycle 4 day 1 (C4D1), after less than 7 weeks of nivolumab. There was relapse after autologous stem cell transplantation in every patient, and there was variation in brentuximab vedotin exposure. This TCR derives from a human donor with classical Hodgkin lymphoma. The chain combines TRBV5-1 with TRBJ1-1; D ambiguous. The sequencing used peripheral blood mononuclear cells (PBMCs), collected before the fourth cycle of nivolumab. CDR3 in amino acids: CASSLEIRVRATEAFF. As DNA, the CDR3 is TGCGCCAGCAGCTTAGAGATACGTGTTCGCGCCACTGAAGCTTTCTTT.